This T cell receptor (beta chain) was profiled in a study of T cell repertoires in cytomegalovirus infection. Whole-study context: Indications came from public TCR beta signatures; they pointed to CMV infection and to a matching HLA type.

Comment on this clonotype: The antigen remains unidentified.

TCRdb called the reads again in MiXCR, with one record for every CDR3 protein. The sample carries about 830,000 distinct CDR3 sequences, roughly 33% recorded once. Trimming stripped 3 bases from V and 6 bases from J, with 14 bases between. CDR1 is SQVTM and CDR2 is ANQGSEA in the germline V gene. The CDR3 runs to 13 residues. The sequence came from a human donor in good health (CMV status not recorded). Some clones in this sample may be carry-over from other donors' samples. The V and J genes are TRBV29-1 and TRBJ1-1, with a possible D match to TRBD1 (5 bases). The sample consisted of cultured CD8+ T cells from PBMCs, taken from culture after CMV antigen stimulation. The CDR3 DNA follows: TGCAGCGTTGATGGGCAGGGTGACCCTGAAGCTTTCTTT. Its protein is CSVDGQGDPEAFF.